The 18 T cell receptor beta chains below come from one sample, sequenced in a study of blood T cell repertoires in COVID-19. Generated by immunoSEQ multiplex PCR, the TCRdb table keeps only in-frame clones and is missing some. Among 110,000 to 150,000 clones listed, 70% to 90% were seen once. What was sequenced was peripheral blood. These receptors came from a woman between 50 and 59 years old with acute or convalescent COVID-19.

The V and J genes are TRBV18 and TRBJ2-7, with TRBD1 as a possible D gene (6 bases). Trimming removed 2 bases at V and 3 bases at J, with 20 bases between. Germline V lookup: CDR1 KGHSH, CDR2 LQKENI. This CDR3 comprises 17 residues. The CDR3 here is CASSPEGEFSALYEQYF. The CDR3, as DNA: TGTGCCAGCTCACCAGAGGGGGAGTTCTCCGCCCTCTACGAGCAGTACTTC.

This chain joins TRBV7-9 and TRBJ1-6; 9 bases fit TRBD1. The CDR3 totals 14 residues. V shed 7 bases and J 7 bases; nucleotides not matched to a gene: 5. Germline V lookup: CDR1 SEHNR, CDR2 FQNEAQ (reference sequence). CDR3 sequence: CASTQDRGNSPLHF. The CDR3 DNA is TGTGCCAGCACCCAGGACAGGGGAAATTCACCCCTCCACTTT.

This clone has a handful of counts. The chain links TRBV4-1 to TRBJ2-3, with TRBD1 matching over 9 bases. The CDR3 has 14 residues. V was pared by 4 bases and J by 5 bases, with 4 bases of the junction left unmatched. Germline-derived CDR1 and CDR2 are MGHRA and YSYEKL. This CDR3 is CASSPGQGLDTQYF. The DNA for the CDR3 is TGCGCCAGCAGCCCCGGACAGGGGTTAGATACGCAGTATTTT.

The chain couples TRBV19 to TRBJ2-7; 12 bases agree with TRBD1. Germline V gene data show CDR1 as LNHDA and CDR2 as SQIVND (reference sequence). This CDR3 comprises 16 residues. V trimming: 4 bases; J trimming: 7 bases; junction bases outside the gene matches: 11. The CDR3 protein is CASSTRPGQGAGEQYF. The CDR3 bases are TGTGCCAGTAGTACTCGTCCGGGACAGGGGGCTGGGGAGCAGTACTTC. Based on the CDR3 plus reference TRBV19 and TRBJ2-7, the full variable domain is DGGITQSPKYLFRKEGQNVTLSCEQNLNHDAMYWYRQDPGQGLRLIYYSQIVNDFQKGDIAEGYSVSREKKESFPLTVTSAQKNPTAFYLCASSTRPGQGAGEQYFGPGTRLTVT.

This chain links TRBV19 with TRBJ1-4; D remains unclear. Germline CDR1 LNHDA, CDR2 SQIVND (reference sequence). The V and J ends lost 0 bases and 8 bases respectively, with 7 bases between them. The length of the CDR3 is 13 residues. The CDR3 nucleotides read TGTGCCAGTAGTATAGATTCGGGAGAAAAACTGTTTTTT. It specifies CASSIDSGEKLFF.

The chain couples TRBV4-3 to TRBJ1-4; TRBD1 matches 7 bases. V dropped 2 bases and J dropped 8; count of bases not matched to a gene: 8. The CDR3 spans 15 residues. Germline V lookup: CDR1 LGHNA, CDR2 YSLEER. The CDR3 here is CASSQQSDRLEKLFF. CDR3 bases: TGCGCCAGCAGCCAACAATCGGACAGGTTGGAAAAACTGTTTTTT.

The gene calls are TRBV2 and TRBJ2-2; TRBD2 is a possible D gene (5 bases). The length of the CDR3 is 14 residues. Trimming stripped 10 bases from V and 2 bases from J, with 14 bases between. Germline CDR1 reads SNHLY; CDR2 reads FYNNEI. CDR3 protein: CATPGTSNTGELFF. DNA of the CDR3: TGTGCCACCCCGGGAACAAGCAACACCGGGGAGCTGTTTTTT. The variable domain in full, completed from reference TRBV2 and TRBJ2-2, reads EPEVTQTPSHQVTQMGQEVILRCVPISNHLYFYWYRQILGQKVEFLVSFYNNEISEKSEIFDDQFSVERPDGSNFTLKIRSTKLEDSAMYFCATPGTSNTGELFFGEGSRLTVL.

This chain joins TRBV5-1 and TRBJ1-1; 7 nucleotides line up with TRBD1. V shed 4 bases, J shed 1 base, and the junction held 7 bases outside the gene matches. The CDR3 has 15 residues. Germline assignment: CDR1 SGHRS and CDR2 YFSETQ. For the CDR3, the DNA is TGCGCCAGCAGCGTAACAGGGGAACCGAACACTGAAGCTTTCTTT. Its translation: CASSVTGEPNTEAFF.

This rearrangement joins TRBV7-9 to TRBJ1-1; D is possibly TRBD1 (5 bases). The V and J ends lost 7 bases and 5 bases respectively, with 20 bases between them. The CDR3 is made up of 15 amino acids. In germline, CDR1 is SEHNR, CDR2 FQNEAQ (reference sequence). This CDR3 is CASKGAGQGLTEAFF. CDR3 coding DNA: TGTGCCAGCAAAGGGGCAGGGCAAGGGTTGACTGAAGCTTTCTTT.

The rearrangement links TRBV4-3 to TRBJ2-1, with D possibly being TRBD2 (6 bases). The germline CDR1 and CDR2 sequences are LGHNA and YSLEER. The CDR3 length is 16 residues. Trimming left V 0 bases short and J 0 bases short, with 9 bases between. The CDR3 DNA sequence: TGCGCCAGCAGCCAAGATCCCGGGGGCTCCTACAATGAGCAGTTCTTC. This gives the protein CASSQDPGGSYNEQFF.

The CDR3 DNA sequence: TGTGCCAGCAGTTCCACAGGGGGCGCTTACTACGAGCAGTACTTC. It codes for CASSSTGGAYYEQYF. The chain is built from TRBV28 and TRBJ2-7; 9 nucleotides align to TRBD1. Trimming at V came to 4 bases and at J to 3 bases, leaving 7 bases not matched to a gene. CDR3 length equals 15 residues. The germline gives CDR1 MDHEN, CDR2 SYDVKM.

This clone was picked up a small number of times. Germline and junction disagree at one end, which may indicate a read error. The CDR3 DNA follows: TGTGCCAGCAGCTTAATGGGACTAGTAATCGGGTTC. Protein: CASSLMGLVIGF. The rearrangement links TRBV5-6 to TRBJ2-7; 8 bases line up with TRBD2. Germline V gene lookup returns CDR1 SGHDT and CDR2 YYEEEE. The CDR3 has 12 residues.

The sample holds a few counts of this clone. This chain joins TRBV30 and TRBJ2-7; possibly TRBD1 for D (6 bases). This CDR3 has 15 amino acids. Trimming stripped 4 bases from V and 4 bases from J, with 20 bases between. CDR1 and CDR2 from the germline V gene are GTSNPN and SVGIG (reference sequence). CDR3: CAWTPRDGGEYEQYF. The CDR3, as DNA: TGTGCCTGGACCCCTAGGGATGGGGGCGAGTACGAGCAGTACTTC. Looking up the rest from reference TRBV30 and TRBJ2-7 gives the full variable domain: SQTIHQWPATLVQPVGSPLSLECTVEGTSNPNLYWYRQAAGRGLQLLFYSVGIGQISSEVPQNLSASRPQDRQFILSSKKLLLSDSGFYLCAWTPRDGGEYEQYFGPGTRLTVT.

The rearrangement joins TRBV5-6 to TRBJ2-7; D unclear. V lost 4 bases to trimming and J lost 3 bases, with 11 bases between them. Germline CDR1 is SGHDT and CDR2 is YYEEEE. The CDR3 contains 13 residues. The CDR3 sequence is CASSVVDLYEQYF. The CDR3 region has the DNA TGTGCCAGCAGCGTAGTTGATCTCTACGAGCAGTACTTC.

The rearrangement joins TRBV5-5 to TRBJ1-2; 9 bases agree with TRBD1. CDR1 and CDR2 (germline): SGHKS, YYEKEE (reference sequence). CDR3 length: 16 residues. The V and J ends lost 0 bases and 5 bases, in that order; junction bases with no gene match: 8. The CDR3 protein is CASSLAGQGQVYGYTF. The CDR3 DNA reads TGTGCCAGCAGCTTGGCGGGACAGGGACAAGTTTATGGCTACACCTTC. The full variable domain, completed using reference TRBV5-5 and TRBJ1-2, is DAGVTQSPTHLIKTRGQQVTLRCSPISGHKSVSWYQQVLGQGPQFIFQYYEKEERGRGNFPDRFSARQFPNYSSELNVNALLLGDSALYLCASSLAGQGQVYGYTFGSGTRLTVV.

This chain links TRBV20-1 with TRBJ1-1; D is uncertain. There are 16 residues in the CDR3. Between the trimmed V and J ends, which lost 6 bases and 6 bases, there was a span of 26 bases. Germline CDR1 is DFQATT and CDR2 is SNEGSKA (reference sequence). CDR3 loop: CSASKSAEGWDSEAFF. CDR3 nucleotide sequence: TGCAGTGCCAGTAAGAGCGCGGAGGGATGGGATTCTGAAGCTTTCTTT.

The J gene is TRBJ2-5, the V gene TRBV7-9; maybe TRBD2 (5 bases). This CDR3 is built from 14 residues. CDR1 is SEHNR and CDR2 is FQNEAQ in the germline V gene (reference sequence). V was cut by 11 bases and J by 3 bases, with 19 bases left in between. The CDR3 DNA reads as TGTGCCGGAGTAAAAGGCCGGGGAGAAGAGACCCAGTACTTC. Protein product: CAGVKGRGEETQYF.

The chain employs TRBV2 and TRBJ2-3; TRBD2 agrees at 11 bases. The germline CDR1 and CDR2 sequences are SNHLY and FYNNEI. Trimming removed 6 bases from V and 4 bases from J; junction bases left unmatched: 6. CDR3 size: 15 residues. In DNA form, the CDR3 reads TGTGCCAGCAGGTTCACTAGCGGGGGCTCAGATACGCAGTATTTT. It is translated as CASRFTSGGSDTQYF.